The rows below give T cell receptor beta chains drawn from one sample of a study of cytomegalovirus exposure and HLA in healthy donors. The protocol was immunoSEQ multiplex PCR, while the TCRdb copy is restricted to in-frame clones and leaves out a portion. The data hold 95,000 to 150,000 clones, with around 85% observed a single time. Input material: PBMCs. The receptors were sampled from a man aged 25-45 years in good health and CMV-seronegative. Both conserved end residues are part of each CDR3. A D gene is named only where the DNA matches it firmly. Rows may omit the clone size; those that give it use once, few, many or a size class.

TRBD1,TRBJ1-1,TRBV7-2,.,CASSRQGNTEAFF,TGTGCCAGCAGCAGACAGGGGAACACTGAAGCTTTCTTT
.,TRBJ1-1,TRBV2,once,CATTPLDLNTEAFF,TGTGCCACCACTCCCCTCGATCTGAACACTGAAGCTTTCTTT
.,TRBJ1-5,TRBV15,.,CATSRERGGNQPQHF,TGTGCCACCAGCAGAGAAAGGGGAGGTAATCAGCCCCAGCATTTT
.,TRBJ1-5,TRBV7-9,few,CASSPHGDGNQPQHF,TGTGCCAGCAGCCCTCACGGGGATGGCAATCAGCCCCAGCATTTT
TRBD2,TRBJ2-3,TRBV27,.,CASSLSRRGGGTDTQYF,TGTGCCAGCAGTTTATCCCGGCGGGGGGGCGGAACAGATACGCAGTATTTT
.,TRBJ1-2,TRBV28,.,CASRRAGGFAYGYTF,TGTGCCAGCAGGCGTGCTGGGGGGTTTGCCTATGGCTACACCTTC
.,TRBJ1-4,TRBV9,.,CASSSPNEKLFF,TGTGCCAGCAGTTCTCCCAATGAAAAACTGTTTTTT
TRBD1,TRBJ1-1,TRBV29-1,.,CSAELTGTVVNTEAFF,TGCAGCGCAGAGCTGACAGGGACGGTGGTGAACACTGAAGCTTTCTTT
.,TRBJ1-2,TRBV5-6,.,CASSLATGMGYGYTF,TGTGCCAGCAGCTTGGCTACGGGGATGGGCTATGGCTACACCTTC
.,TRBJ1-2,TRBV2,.,CASTTTVNYGYTF,TGTGCCAGCACCACGACAGTTAACTATGGCTACACCTTC
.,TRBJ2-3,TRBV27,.,CASGGPGRGTQYF,TGTGCCAGCGGGGGGCCGGGGAGGGGCACGCAGTATTTT
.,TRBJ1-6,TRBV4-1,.,CASSQDGPPYSYNSPLHF,TGCGCCAGCAGCCAAGATGGGCCGCCTTACTCCTATAATTCACCCCTCCACTTT
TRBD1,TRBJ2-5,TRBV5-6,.,CASSWAPGGHQETQYF,TGTGCCAGCAGCTGGGCCCCAGGGGGTCATCAAGAGACCCAGTACTTC
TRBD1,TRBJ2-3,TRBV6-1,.,CASTLDRGADTQYF,TGTGCCAGCACTCTGGACAGGGGAGCAGATACGCAGTATTTT
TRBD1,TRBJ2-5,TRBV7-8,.,CASSLTGVGETQYF,TGTGCCAGCAGTCTGACAGGGGTCGGCGAGACCCAGTACTTC
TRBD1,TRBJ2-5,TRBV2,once,CASRDRVQETQYF,TGTGCCAGCCGGGACAGGGTACAAGAGACCCAGTACTTC
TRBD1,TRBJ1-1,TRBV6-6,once,CASSSSGTGSAEAFF,TGTGCCAGCAGTTCATCCGGGACAGGGAGCGCTGAAGCTTTCTTT
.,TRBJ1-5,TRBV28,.,CASSSSTASLGLPQHF,.
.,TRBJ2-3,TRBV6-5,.,CATTTGDTQYF,TGTGCCACCACAACAGGAGATACGCAGTATTTT
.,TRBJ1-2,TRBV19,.,CASSIPGGGYTF,TGTGCCAGTAGTATACCCGGCGGGGGCTACACCTTC
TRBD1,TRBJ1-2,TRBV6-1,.,CASRSPGQGNYGYTF,TGTGCCAGCAGGAGCCCGGGACAGGGGAACTATGGCTACACCTTC
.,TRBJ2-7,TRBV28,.,CASSSPGTTYEQYF,TGTGCCAGCAGTTCTCCCGGGACAACCTACGAGCAGTACTTC
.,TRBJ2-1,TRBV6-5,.,CASSYRPGNEQFF,TGTGCCAGCAGTTATCGACCGGGGAATGAGCAGTTCTTC
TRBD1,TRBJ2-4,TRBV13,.,CASSRERTGWGDSQYF,TGTGCCAGCAGCAGGGAACGGACAGGGTGGGGGGACAGTCAGTACTTC